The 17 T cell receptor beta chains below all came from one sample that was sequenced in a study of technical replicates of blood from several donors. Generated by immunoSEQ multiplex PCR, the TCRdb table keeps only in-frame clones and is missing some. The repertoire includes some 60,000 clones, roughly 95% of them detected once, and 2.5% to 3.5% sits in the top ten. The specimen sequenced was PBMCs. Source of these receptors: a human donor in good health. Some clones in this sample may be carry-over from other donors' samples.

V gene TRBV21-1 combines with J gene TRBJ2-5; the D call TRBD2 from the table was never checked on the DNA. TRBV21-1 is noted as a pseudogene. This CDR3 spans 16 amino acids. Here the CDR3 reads CAGTFLRLDVQETQYF. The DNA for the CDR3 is TGTGCCGGCACGTTCTTACGACTAGACGTCCAAGAGACCCAGTACTTC.

The CDR3 region is CASSLAGGPTYEQYF. The DNA for the CDR3 is TGTGCCAGCAGCTTGGCCGGGGGGCCCACCTACGAGCAGTACTTC. This chain uses TRBV7-3 with TRBJ2-7, with a possible D match to TRBD2 (7 bases). V gave up 3 bases and J gave up 2 bases, with 14 bases separating them. Germline-derived CDR1 and CDR2 are SGHTA and FQGTGA. The CDR3 covers 15 residues.

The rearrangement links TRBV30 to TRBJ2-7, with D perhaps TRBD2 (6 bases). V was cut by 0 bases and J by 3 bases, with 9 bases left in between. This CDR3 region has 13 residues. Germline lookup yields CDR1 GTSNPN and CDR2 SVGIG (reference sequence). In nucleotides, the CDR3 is TGTGCCTGGAGTGTGCGGGGCAGCTACGAGCAGTACTTC. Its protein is CAWSVRGSYEQYF.

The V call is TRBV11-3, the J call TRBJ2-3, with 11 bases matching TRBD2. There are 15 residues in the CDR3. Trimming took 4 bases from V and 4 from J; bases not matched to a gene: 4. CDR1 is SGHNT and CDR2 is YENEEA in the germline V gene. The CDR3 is CASSYSGGASDTQYF. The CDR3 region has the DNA TGTGCCAGCAGCTATAGCGGGGGGGCCTCAGATACGCAGTATTTT.

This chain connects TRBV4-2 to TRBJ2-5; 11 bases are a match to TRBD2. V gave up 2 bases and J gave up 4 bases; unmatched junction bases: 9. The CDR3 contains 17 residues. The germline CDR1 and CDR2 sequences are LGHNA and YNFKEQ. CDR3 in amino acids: CASSQILAGERGETQYF. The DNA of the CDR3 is TGTGCCAGCAGCCAAATACTAGCGGGAGAACGTGGAGAGACCCAGTACTTC.

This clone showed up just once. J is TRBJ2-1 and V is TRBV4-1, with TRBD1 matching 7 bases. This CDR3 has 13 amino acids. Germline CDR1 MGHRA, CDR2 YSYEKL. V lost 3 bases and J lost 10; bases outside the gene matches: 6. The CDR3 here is CASSHARGWEQFF. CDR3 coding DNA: TGCGCCAGCAGCCACGCCAGGGGGTGGGAGCAGTTCTTC.

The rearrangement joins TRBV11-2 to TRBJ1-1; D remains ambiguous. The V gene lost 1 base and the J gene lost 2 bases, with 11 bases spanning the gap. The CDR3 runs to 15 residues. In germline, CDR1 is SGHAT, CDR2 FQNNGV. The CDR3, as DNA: TGTGCCAGCAGCTTAGGGTACACCCTTAACACTGAAGCTTTCTTT. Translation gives CASSLGYTLNTEAFF.

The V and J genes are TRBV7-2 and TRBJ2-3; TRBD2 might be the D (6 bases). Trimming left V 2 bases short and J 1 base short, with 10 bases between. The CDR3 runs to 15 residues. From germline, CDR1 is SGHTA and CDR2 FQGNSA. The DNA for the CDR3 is TGTGCCAGCAGCTTAAGACTAGTGGGCACAGATACGCAGTATTTT. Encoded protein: CASSLRLVGTDTQYF.

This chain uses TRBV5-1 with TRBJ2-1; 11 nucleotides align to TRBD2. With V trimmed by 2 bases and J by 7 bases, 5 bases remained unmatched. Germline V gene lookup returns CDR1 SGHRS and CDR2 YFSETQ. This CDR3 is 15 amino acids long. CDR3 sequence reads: CASSFAASGGNEQFF. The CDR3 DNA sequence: TGCGCCAGCAGCTTCGCGGCTAGCGGGGGGAATGAGCAGTTCTTC.

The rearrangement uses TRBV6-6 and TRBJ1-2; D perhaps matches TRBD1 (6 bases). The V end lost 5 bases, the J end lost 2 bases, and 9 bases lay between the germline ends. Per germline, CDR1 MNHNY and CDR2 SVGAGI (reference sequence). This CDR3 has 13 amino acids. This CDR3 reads CASSADRNYGYTF. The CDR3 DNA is TGTGCCAGCAGTGCGGACAGAAACTATGGCTACACCTTC.

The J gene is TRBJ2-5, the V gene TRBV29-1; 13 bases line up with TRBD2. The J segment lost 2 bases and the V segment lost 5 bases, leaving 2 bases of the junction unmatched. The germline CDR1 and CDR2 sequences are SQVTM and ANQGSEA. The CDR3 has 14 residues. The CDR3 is CSVTSGRGQETQYF. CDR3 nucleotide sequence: TGCAGCGTTACTAGCGGGAGGGGACAAGAGACCCAGTACTTC.

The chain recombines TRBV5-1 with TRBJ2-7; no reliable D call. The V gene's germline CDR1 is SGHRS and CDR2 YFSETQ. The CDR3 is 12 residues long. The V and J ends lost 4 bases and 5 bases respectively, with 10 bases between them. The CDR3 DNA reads TGCGCCAGCAGCGTGGAGAGGCACGAGCAGTACTTC. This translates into CASSVERHEQYF. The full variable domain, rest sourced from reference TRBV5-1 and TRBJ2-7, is KAGVTQTPRYLIKTRGQQVTLSCSPISGHRSVSWYQQTPGQGLQFLFEYFSETQRNKGNFPGRFSGRQFSNSRSEMNVSTLELGDSALYLCASSVERHEQYFGPGTRLTVT.

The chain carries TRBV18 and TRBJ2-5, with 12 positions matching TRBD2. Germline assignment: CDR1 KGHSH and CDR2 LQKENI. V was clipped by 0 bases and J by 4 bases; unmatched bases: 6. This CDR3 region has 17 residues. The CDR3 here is CASSPPASGGARETQYF. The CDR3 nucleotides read TGTGCCAGCTCACCACCGGCTAGCGGGGGGGCCAGAGAGACCCAGTACTTC.

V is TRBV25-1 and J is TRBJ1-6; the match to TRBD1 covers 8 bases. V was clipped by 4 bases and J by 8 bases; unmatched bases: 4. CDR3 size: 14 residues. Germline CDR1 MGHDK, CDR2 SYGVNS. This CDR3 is CASSGTGTHSPLHF. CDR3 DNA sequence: TGTGCCAGCAGTGGGACAGGGACCCATTCACCCCTCCACTTT.

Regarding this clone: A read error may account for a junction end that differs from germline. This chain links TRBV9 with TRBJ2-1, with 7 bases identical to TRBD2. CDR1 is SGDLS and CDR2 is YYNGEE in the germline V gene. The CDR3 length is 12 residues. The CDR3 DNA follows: TGTGCCAGCAGCGGGGGGGACTACGGCGGGGTCTTC. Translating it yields CASSGGDYGGVF.

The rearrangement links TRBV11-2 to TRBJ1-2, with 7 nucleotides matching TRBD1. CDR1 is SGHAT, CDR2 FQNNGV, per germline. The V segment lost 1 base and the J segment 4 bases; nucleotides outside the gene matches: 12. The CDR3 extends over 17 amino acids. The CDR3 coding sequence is TGTGCCAGCAGCTTAGCCCGCTTCTACAGGGGTGGCTATGGCTACACCTTC. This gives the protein CASSLARFYRGGYGYTF.

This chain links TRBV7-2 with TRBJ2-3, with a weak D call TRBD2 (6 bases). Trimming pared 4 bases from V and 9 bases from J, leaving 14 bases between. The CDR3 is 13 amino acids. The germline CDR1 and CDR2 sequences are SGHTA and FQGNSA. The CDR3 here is CASSSNQGGTQYF. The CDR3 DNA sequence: TGTGCCAGCAGCTCCAATCAGGGAGGCACGCAGTATTTT.